The present T cell receptor (beta chain) was sequenced within a study of blood T cell repertoires in COVID-19. Study background: COVID-19 samples, acute and convalescent, were from the United States, Italy and Spain. Sources were T cells, B-cell-depleted T cells, or PBMCs; the material itself was cDNA or gDNA.

CDR3 length: 15 residues. Trimming shortened V by 6 bases and J by 0 bases, and 14 bases separated the two germline ends. The germline CDR1 and CDR2 sequences are SNHLY and FYNNEI. How the authors handled the data: Amplified reference gene primers provided the basis for estimating nucleated cell counts. Profiling relied on immunoSEQ multiplex PCR, and the TCRdb table lists in-frame clones only, not all of them. V, J and clone size reflect that table, while D and trimming were determined from the DNA. The sample lists 240,000 or so clones, approximately 88% occurring once. The sample holds one count of this clone.

Source material: peripheral blood. The sequence was collected from a woman aged 25 to 39 with acute or convalescent COVID-19. V and J are TRBV2 and TRBJ1-1; the D gene is possibly TRBD1 (6 bases). CDR3 protein: CASSRTGTMNTEAFF. CDR3 bases: TGTGCCAGCAGCAGAACCGGGACAATGAACACTGAAGCTTTCTTT.